These 31 T cell receptor beta chains were all obtained from the same sample, sequenced in a study of T cells after yellow fever vaccination. Each CDR3 protein gets one entry after TCRdb re-called the 5' RACE reads with MiXCR. The profile covers some 300,000 distinct CDR3 sequences, with around 10% appearing a single time and about 3% taken by the ten largest. The sample consisted of CD4+ T cells sorted from PBMCs, taken 45 days after the yellow fever booster vaccination. The origin of the receptors is a man aged 18 to 29 who received the YFV17D yellow fever vaccine.

This clonotype was detected ten times or more. The chain employs TRBV7-2 and TRBJ1-2, with 9 bases lining up with TRBD1. This CDR3 is 14 amino acids long. The J segment lost 7 bases and the V segment lost 5 bases, leaving 8 bases of the junction unmatched. The V gene's germline CDR1 is SGHTA and CDR2 FQGNSA. This chain's CDR3 is CASSREGTGSGYTF. The CDR3 coding sequence is TGTGCCAGCAGCCGGGAGGGGACAGGGTCTGGCTACACCTTC.

The V call is TRBV25-1, the J call TRBJ2-2, with D hard to call. CDR1 and CDR2 from the germline V gene are MGHDK and SYGVNS. V lost 8 bases, J lost 5 bases, and 3 bases lay in between. CDR3 length: 10 amino acids. The CDR3 bases are TGTGCCAGCCAAACCGGGGAGCTGTTTTTT. Its protein is CASQTGELFF.

The gene calls are TRBV18 and TRBJ1-2, with 7 positions matching TRBD1. Unmatched junction bases numbered 10, after V lost 1 base and J lost 8 bases. Germline V gives CDR1 KGHSH, CDR2 LQKENI. The CDR3 runs 15 residues. The CDR3 here is CASSPQTGLKRGYTF. In DNA, the CDR3 is TGTGCCAGCTCACCACAGACAGGGCTCAAGAGGGGCTACACCTTC.

The chain joins TRBV5-1 to TRBJ2-3, with D hard to call. The CDR3 totals 14 residues. CDR1 is SGHRS, CDR2 YFSETQ, per germline. V lost 4 bases to trimming and J lost 2 bases, with 11 bases between them. The CDR3: CASSPALNTDTQYF. Here the CDR3 DNA reads TGCGCCAGCAGCCCGGCACTTAACACAGATACGCAGTATTTT.

This clonotype occurred a few times. The V and J genes are TRBV20-1 and TRBJ2-1; TRBD2 aligns across 8 bases. This CDR3 is built from 14 residues. Losses at the gene ends were 4 bases for V and 5 bases for J; bases not matched to a gene: 7. Germline V CDR1 and CDR2: DFQATT, SNEGSKA (reference sequence). This chain's CDR3 is CSAIIAGRDNEQFF. The CDR3 DNA reads TGCAGTGCTATAATAGCGGGGAGAGACAATGAGCAGTTCTTC.

In its sample, this clonotype was seen a few times. The chain has TRBV19 and TRBJ1-1, with D possibly being TRBD1 (6 bases). V dropped 4 bases and J dropped 6 bases, with 21 bases sitting between them. Germline CDR1 reads LNHDA; CDR2 reads SQIVND (reference sequence). The CDR3 totals 16 residues. The CDR3 nucleotides read TGTGCCAGTAGTACCAATCCCAGGGGCCTGGGGGCTGAAGCTTTCTTT. Protein product: CASSTNPRGLGAEAFF.

This clonotype has a count of ten or more. The V and J genes are TRBV7-8 and TRBJ2-1; D perhaps matches TRBD2 (7 bases). Germline V gene data show CDR1 as SGHVS and CDR2 as FQNEAQ. This CDR3 has 16 amino acids. The V and J ends lost 2 bases and 0 bases respectively, with 11 bases between them. CDR3 sequence (DNA): TGTGCCAGCAGCTTAACGGGGGGCAGCTCCTACAATGAGCAGTTCTTC. Its protein product is CASSLTGGSSYNEQFF.

The chain has TRBV15 and TRBJ1-2; 12 nucleotides agree with TRBD1. CDR1 is LNHNV, CDR2 YYDKDF, per germline (reference sequence). After removal of 0 bases from V and 8 bases from J, the junction contained 1 base not matched to a gene. This CDR3 has 14 amino acids. CDR3 amino acids: CATSRDGTGGGYTF. The DNA for the CDR3 is TGTGCCACCAGCAGAGATGGGACAGGGGGCGGCTACACCTTC.

This clonotype showed up just a few times. J is TRBJ1-4 and V is TRBV7-6, with D possibly matching TRBD1 (6 bases). Germline loops: CDR1 SGHVS, CDR2 FNYEAQ. V lost 5 bases and J lost 8, with 9 bases in between. This CDR3 has 12 residues. The CDR3 DNA follows: TGTGCCAGCAGCCAGAGGGGGGAAAAACTGTTTTTT. The encoded protein is CASSQRGEKLFF.

This clonotype showed up just a few times. This chain connects TRBV20-1 to TRBJ1-5; no clear D. This CDR3 has 16 residues. V was pared by 0 bases and J by 1 base, with 13 bases between. CDR1 and CDR2 (germline): DFQATT, SNEGSKA (reference sequence). This chain's CDR3 is CSARDGPEGSNQPQHF. In DNA, the CDR3 is TGCAGTGCTAGAGATGGCCCTGAAGGGAGCAATCAGCCCCAGCATTTT.

The CDR3 nucleotides read TGTGCCAGCAGTAGGACAGGGGGAGCCTACGAGCAGTACGTC. It specifies CASSRTGGAYEQYV. V is TRBV6-2 or TRBV6-3 and J is TRBJ2-7; 10 nucleotides align to TRBD1. V trimming: 5 bases; J trimming: 2 bases; junction bases outside the gene matches: 3. CDR3 length: 14 residues. Germline CDR1 MNHEY, CDR2 SVGEGT.

This chain joins TRBV14 and TRBJ1-2; D remains unclear. The CDR3 loop spans 16 amino acids. Deletions cut 2 bases from V and 3 bases from J, with 16 bases between. The germline gives CDR1 SGHDN, CDR2 FVKESK. CDR3 sequence (DNA): TGTGCCAGCAGCCAACGGGTTGCGGGTGGGCACTATGGCTACACCTTC. Translating it yields CASSQRVAGGHYGYTF.

This clonotype has at least ten counts. The gene calls are TRBV4-3 and TRBJ2-3; 12 bases are shared with TRBD2. The length of the CDR3 is 18 residues. Germline CDR1 and CDR2: LGHNA and YSLEER. V gave up 1 base and J gave up 0 bases; unmatched junction bases: 5. CDR3 nucleotide sequence: TGCGCCAGCAGCCAAGTCGGACTAGCGGGGCTCAGCACAGATACGCAGTATTTT. It specifies CASSQVGLAGLSTDTQYF.

The chain joins TRBV4-3 to TRBJ2-7, with D uncertain. CDR1 LGHNA and CDR2 YSLEER come from the germline V gene. Trimming left V 1 base short and J 1 base short, with 8 bases between. The CDR3 is 14 amino acids. The CDR3 DNA sequence: TGCGCCAGCAGCCAAGGCATTGATTCCTACGAGCAGTACTTC. It encodes CASSQGIDSYEQYF.

The V and J genes are TRBV29-1 and TRBJ2-3; unclear D gene. This CDR3 comprises 13 residues. Germline assignment: CDR1 SQVTM and CDR2 ANQGSEA. The V and J ends lost 2 bases and 1 base respectively, with 7 bases between them. CDR3 protein: CSVEIWGTDTQYF. CDR3 nucleotide sequence: TGCAGCGTTGAAATCTGGGGCACAGATACGCAGTATTTT.

The gene calls are TRBV12-3 or TRBV12-4 and TRBJ2-1; tentative D call: TRBD1 (6 bases). Deletions cut 6 bases from V and 5 bases from J, with 20 bases between. The CDR3 extends over 16 amino acids. The CDR3 protein is CASRYRVNPMNNEQFF. CDR3 nucleotide sequence: TGTGCCAGCAGATACAGGGTGAACCCTATGAACAATGAGCAGTTCTTC.

Only a few counts were recorded for this clonotype. The rearrangement uses TRBV4-3 and TRBJ2-4; no definite D call. Per the germline V gene, CDR1 is LGHNA and CDR2 is YSLEER. CDR3 length: 17 amino acids. Trimming removed 1 base at V and 0 bases at J, with 13 bases between. DNA for the CDR3: TGCGCCAGCAGCCAAGTCTTAAACTCCCGAGCCAAAAACATTCAGTACTTC. This encodes CASSQVLNSRAKNIQYF.

There are a few counts of this clonotype. This sequence joins TRBV18 and TRBJ2-4, with TRBD2 as a possible D gene (5 bases). CDR1 is KGHSH and CDR2 is LQKENI in the germline V gene. The CDR3 is 16 residues long. Trimming shortened V by 3 bases and J by 1 base, and 13 bases separated the two germline ends. CDR3 bases: TGTGCCAGCTCACCGTTCGAGGGTCAGGCCAAAAACATTCAGTACTTC. Its translation is CASSPFEGQAKNIQYF.

This clonotype has a handful of counts. V usage is TRBV20-1 and J usage is TRBJ1-2; D is unclear. The V gene's germline CDR1 is DFQATT and CDR2 SNEGSKA (reference sequence). Trimming removed 3 bases at V and 8 bases at J, with 13 bases between. The CDR3 is made up of 12 amino acids. CDR3 DNA: TGCAGTGCTAGTCGGCAGGCGCACGGCTACACCTTC. This gives the protein CSASRQAHGYTF.

The chain links TRBV3-2 to TRBJ2-7. TRBV3-2 is tagged as a pseudogene. The CDR3 runs to 13 residues. The CDR3 reads CASSQREPYEQYV. The DNA of the CDR3 is TGTGCCAGCAGCCAACGGGAGCCCTACGAGCAGTACGTC.

In this sample, this clonotype turned up a few times. The gene calls are TRBV4-3 and TRBJ1-4; TRBD1 is a possible D gene (5 bases). V was cut by 0 bases and J by 5 bases, with 16 bases left in between. Looked up from germline, CDR1 is LGHNA and CDR2 is YSLEER. This CDR3 comprises 17 residues. In DNA form, the CDR3 reads TGCGCCAGCAGCCAAGAGTTCCCACAGGACTTAAATGAAAAACTGTTTTTT. Encoded protein: CASSQEFPQDLNEKLFF.

This clonotype was counted a few times. This chain uses TRBV20-1 with TRBJ2-3, with TRBD2 matching 11 bases. The length of the CDR3 is 17 residues. Trimming took 1 base from V and 3 from J; bases not matched to a gene: 9. CDR1 is DFQATT, CDR2 SNEGSKA, per germline (reference sequence). The CDR3 loop is CSARGLAGFSRTDTQYF. The CDR3 bases are TGCAGTGCTAGAGGACTAGCGGGGTTTTCTCGTACAGATACGCAGTATTTT.

This clonotype was seen only a few times. The chain couples TRBV19 to TRBJ2-7, with TRBD1 matching over 7 bases. V lost 0 bases and J lost 7; bases outside the gene matches: 6. Germline V gives CDR1 LNHDA, CDR2 SQIVND (reference sequence). The CDR3 runs to 14 residues. Here the CDR3 DNA reads TGTGCCAGTAGTATAGATGGGACAGTGGGAGAGCAGTACTTC. This sequence encodes CASSIDGTVGEQYF.

In its sample, this clonotype was seen a few times. The V and J genes are TRBV7-2 and TRBJ1-1; possibly TRBD1 for D (5 bases). The germline gives CDR1 SGHTA, CDR2 FQGNSA. This CDR3 region has 14 residues. V was trimmed by 6 bases and J by 3 bases, leaving 14 bases between them. For the CDR3, the DNA is TGTGCCAGCAGACCGAGGGGAGGGGACACTGAAGCTTTCTTT. It encodes CASRPRGGDTEAFF.

The chain is built from TRBV5-1 and TRBJ2-5, with D uncertain. Germline CDR1 is SGHRS and CDR2 is YFSETQ. The CDR3 sequence is 13 residues long. V lost 5 bases to trimming and J lost 1 base, with 9 bases between them. This chain's CDR3 is CASSGRPQETQYF. The CDR3 DNA sequence: TGCGCCAGCAGTGGGCGGCCCCAAGAGACCCAGTACTTC.

The rearrangement uses TRBV21-1 and TRBJ2-7. TRBV21-1 is a recognized pseudogene. The CDR3 runs to 17 residues. The CDR3 reads CASTYHIAAGISYEQYF. The CDR3 bases are TGTGCCAGCACCTACCACATCGCGGCAGGGATCTCCTACGAGCAGTACTTC.

This clonotype came up many times. The chain employs TRBV29-1 and TRBJ1-5, with a weak D call TRBD1 (6 bases). Deletions cut 4 bases from V and 2 bases from J, with 6 bases between. The CDR3 loop spans 12 amino acids. The germline gives CDR1 SQVTM, CDR2 ANQGSEA. The CDR3 protein is CSVGQGNQPQHF. The CDR3 nucleotides read TGCAGCGTTGGACAGGGCAATCAGCCCCAGCATTTT.

This clonotype was seen a handful of times. The genes are TRBV18 and TRBJ2-1; D is possibly TRBD1 or TRBD2 (5 bases each). The CDR3 consists of 15 residues. V lost 3 bases to trimming and J lost 10 bases, with 19 bases between them. Germline assignment: CDR1 KGHSH and CDR2 LQKENI. CDR3 DNA: TGTGCCAGCTCACCGGATCGTGGGGGAAGGATAGAGCAGTTCTTC. Translating it yields CASSPDRGGRIEQFF.

This clonotype showed up just a few times. This sequence joins TRBV10-3 and TRBJ1-2, with 12 bases lining up with TRBD1. Per the germline V gene, CDR1 is ENHRY and CDR2 is SYGVKD. V lost 4 bases to trimming and J lost 8 bases; unmatched junction nucleotides: 8. This CDR3 contains 15 residues. The CDR3 protein is CAISGPGQGAEGYTF. The CDR3 DNA reads TGTGCCATCAGTGGGCCGGGACAGGGGGCTGAAGGCTACACCTTC.

The chain couples TRBV13 to TRBJ2-2; 9 positions match TRBD1. The CDR3 contains 16 residues. J lost 2 bases, V lost 5 bases, and 6 bases had no gene match. The germline V gene has CDR1 PRHDT and CDR2 FYEKMQ (reference sequence). In DNA form, the CDR3 reads TGTGCCAGCAGCCCCCTGGACAGGGGTAACACCGGGGAGCTGTTTTTT. Residues: CASSPLDRGNTGELFF.

This chain joins TRBV3-1 and TRBJ2-3; 8 nucleotides line up with TRBD1. The V gene end was trimmed by 5 bases and the J gene end by 1 base; junction bases not matched to a gene: 5. The CDR3 has 15 residues. Germline CDR1 is LGHDT and CDR2 is YNNKEL (reference sequence). The DNA for the CDR3 is TGTGCCAGCAGCTTCCTGACAGGGGGCACAGATACGCAGTATTTT. As protein: CASSFLTGGTDTQYF.